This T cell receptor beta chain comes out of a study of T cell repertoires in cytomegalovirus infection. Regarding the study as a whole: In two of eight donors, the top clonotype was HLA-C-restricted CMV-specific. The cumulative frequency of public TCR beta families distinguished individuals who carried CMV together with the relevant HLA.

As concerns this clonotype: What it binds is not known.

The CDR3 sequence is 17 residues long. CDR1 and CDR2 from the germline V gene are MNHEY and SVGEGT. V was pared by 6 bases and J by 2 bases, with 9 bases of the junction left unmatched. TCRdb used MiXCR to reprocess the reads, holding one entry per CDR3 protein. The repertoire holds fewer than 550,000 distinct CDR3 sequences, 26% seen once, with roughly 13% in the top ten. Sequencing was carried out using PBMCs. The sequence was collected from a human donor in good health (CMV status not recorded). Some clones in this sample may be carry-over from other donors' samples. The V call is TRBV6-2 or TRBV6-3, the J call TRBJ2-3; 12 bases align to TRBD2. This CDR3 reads CASSPFRTSGTTDTQYF. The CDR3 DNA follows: TGTGCCAGCAGCCCCTTTAGGACTAGCGGGACCACAGATACGCAGTATTTT.